A selection of T cell receptor beta chains follows, all from one sample in a study of vaccination effects on CD4 cells after COVID-19. Their cognate antigens are unknown. TCRdb's table, derived via immunoSEQ multiplex PCR, lists solely in-frame clones and lacks some. The profile shows about 79,000 clones, about 74% of them singletons. The sample consisted of CD4+ T cells from PBMCs cultured with HCoV-229E spike peptides, taken before COVID-19 vaccination. The origin of the receptors is a human donor who received a COVID-19 vaccine. Both conserved end residues are part of each CDR3. Each record gives: D gene, clone size, V gene, CDR3 length, J gene, CDR3 DNA, CDR3 protein. The D gene is left open where the match is weak. The listing skips clone size in some rows; elsewhere it reads once, few, many or a size class.

d_gene: .; abundance: few; v_gene: TRBV21-1; len: 13; j_gene: TRBJ2-1; CDR3nt: TGTGCCAGCAGCAACCGACAGGACAATGAGCAGTTCTTC; CDR3aa: CASSNRQDNEQFF
d_gene: .; abundance: .; v_gene: TRBV7-7; len: 14; j_gene: TRBJ2-3; CDR3nt: TGTGCCAGCAGCCGGGACGGTTCTGCAGATACGCAGTATTTT; CDR3aa: CASSRDGSADTQYF
d_gene: .; abundance: .; v_gene: TRBV4-3; len: 15; j_gene: TRBJ1-2; CDR3nt: TGCGCCAGCAGCCAAGAAATAGGACGAGGGAAGGGCTACACCTTC; CDR3aa: CASSQEIGRGKGYTF
d_gene: .; abundance: .; v_gene: TRBV10-1; len: 14; j_gene: TRBJ1-3; CDR3nt: TGCGCCAGCATATTGAGGACCTCTGGAAACACCATATATTTT; CDR3aa: CASILRTSGNTIYF
d_gene: TRBD1; abundance: .; v_gene: TRBV11-3; len: 16; j_gene: TRBJ2-4; CDR3nt: TGTGCCAGCAGCTTAGAGGGGACAGGGGCCAAAAACATTCAGTACTTC; CDR3aa: CASSLEGTGAKNIQYF
d_gene: .; abundance: once; v_gene: TRBV10-3; len: 14; j_gene: TRBJ2-1; CDR3nt: TGTGCCATCAGTGCCCGGGACTCCAGCGATGAGCAGTTCTTC; CDR3aa: CAISARDSSDEQFF
d_gene: TRBD1; abundance: .; v_gene: TRBV6-5; len: 15; j_gene: TRBJ2-5; CDR3nt: TGTGCCAGCAGTCGGGACAGGGTCTTCGGAGAGACCCAGTACTTC; CDR3aa: CASSRDRVFGETQYF
d_gene: .; abundance: .; v_gene: TRBV6-5; len: 15; j_gene: TRBJ1-1; CDR3nt: TGTGCCAGCAGTTACCTCCCACAGGGTAACACTGAAGCTTTCTTT; CDR3aa: CASSYLPQGNTEAFF
d_gene: TRBD1; abundance: .; v_gene: TRBV27; len: 15; j_gene: TRBJ1-2; CDR3nt: TGTGCCAGTGCCCTTGGACAGGGGGCGATCTATGGCTACACCTTC; CDR3aa: CASALGQGAIYGYTF
d_gene: .; abundance: .; v_gene: TRBV29-1; len: 13; j_gene: TRBJ2-3; CDR3nt: TGCAGCGTGGGGGAGACGGAAAGGGATACGCAGTATTTT; CDR3aa: CSVGETERDTQYF
d_gene: .; abundance: few; v_gene: TRBV3-1/TRBV3-2; len: 11; j_gene: TRBJ1-2; CDR3nt: TGTGCCAGCAGCCAACGGGATGGCTACACCTTC; CDR3aa: CASSQRDGYTF
d_gene: .; abundance: .; v_gene: TRBV5-4; len: 15; j_gene: TRBJ2-5; CDR3nt: TGTGCCAGCAGCCCCGACAGGCCCCTCGGGCGGACCCAGTACTTC; CDR3aa: CASSPDRPLGRTQYF
d_gene: .; abundance: few; v_gene: TRBV7-3; len: 15; j_gene: TRBJ1-5; CDR3nt: TGTGCCAGCAGCTTAGATGGGGGAAGCAATCAGCCCCAGCATTTT; CDR3aa: CASSLDGGSNQPQHF
d_gene: TRBD1; abundance: .; v_gene: TRBV5-5; len: 16; j_gene: TRBJ1-1; CDR3nt: TGTGCCAGCAGGTTTCGGACAGGGGGCAGTGGCACTGAAGCTTTCTTT; CDR3aa: CASRFRTGGSGTEAFF
d_gene: .; abundance: .; v_gene: TRBV3-1/TRBV3-2; len: 14; j_gene: TRBJ2-5; CDR3nt: TGTGCCAGCAATAGGGGTCAATCCCAAGAGACCCAGTACTTC; CDR3aa: CASNRGQSQETQYF
d_gene: .; abundance: .; v_gene: TRBV20-1; len: 11; j_gene: TRBJ1-1; CDR3nt: TGCAGTGCCGATGTTCGAACTGAAGCTTTCTTT; CDR3aa: CSADVRTEAFF
d_gene: .; abundance: .; v_gene: TRBV9; len: 14; j_gene: TRBJ1-4; CDR3nt: TGTGCCAGCAGCGTAGCGGGGGGGCATGAAAAACTGTTTTTT; CDR3aa: CASSVAGGHEKLFF
d_gene: .; abundance: once; v_gene: TRBV18; len: 14; j_gene: TRBJ2-5; CDR3nt: TGTGCCAGCTCAACACGACAGATACAAGAGACCCAGTACTTC; CDR3aa: CASSTRQIQETQYF
d_gene: .; abundance: .; v_gene: TRBV7-2; len: 13; j_gene: TRBJ1-2; CDR3nt: TGTGCCAGCAGCCACCCGACAGTGGGAGGCTACACCTTC; CDR3aa: CASSHPTVGGYTF
d_gene: .; abundance: .; v_gene: TRBV5-1; len: 17; j_gene: TRBJ2-3; CDR3nt: TGCGCCAGCAGCTCCAATAACCCCGCGACGAGCACAGATACGCAGTATTTT; CDR3aa: CASSSNNPATSTDTQYF
d_gene: TRBD1; abundance: few; v_gene: TRBV2; len: 13; j_gene: TRBJ1-2; CDR3nt: TGTGCCAGCGGAGACAGGGAACGCTATGGCTACACCTTC; CDR3aa: CASGDRERYGYTF
d_gene: .; abundance: .; v_gene: TRBV27; len: 15; j_gene: TRBJ1-4; CDR3nt: TGTGCCAGCAGTTCCCGACTTACAACTAATGAAAAACTGTTTTTT; CDR3aa: CASSSRLTTNEKLFF
d_gene: .; abundance: .; v_gene: TRBV11-2; len: 15; j_gene: TRBJ1-1; CDR3nt: TGTGCCAGCAGCGGTGGTAGCGCGGGGAACACTGAAGCTTTCTTT; CDR3aa: CASSGGSAGNTEAFF
d_gene: TRBD1; abundance: few; v_gene: TRBV5-4; len: 14; j_gene: TRBJ1-2; CDR3nt: TGTGCCAGCAGACCCGACAGGGGGTGGGATTCCTACACCTTC; CDR3aa: CASRPDRGWDSYTF
d_gene: .; abundance: .; v_gene: TRBV18; len: 16; j_gene: TRBJ2-2; CDR3nt: TGTGCCAGCAGCCTCAGGATACCCTCGAACACCGGGGAGCTGTTTTTT; CDR3aa: CASSLRIPSNTGELFF
d_gene: TRBD2; abundance: few; v_gene: TRBV4-2; len: 19; j_gene: TRBJ2-2; CDR3nt: TGTGCCAGCAGCCCAGACGTCCCGGGACTAGCGGGGGTAAACGGGGAGCTGTTTTTT; CDR3aa: CASSPDVPGLAGVNGELFF
d_gene: .; abundance: .; v_gene: TRBV12-3/TRBV12-4; len: 11; j_gene: TRBJ2-5; CDR3nt: TGTGCCAGCAGTTTAAGGGGGACCCAGTACTTC; CDR3aa: CASSLRGTQYF
d_gene: .; abundance: .; v_gene: TRBV6-1; len: 15; j_gene: TRBJ2-6; CDR3nt: TGTGCCAGCAGTGAGGCCATGGGTGGGGCCAACGTCCTGACTTTC; CDR3aa: CASSEAMGGANVLTF
d_gene: .; abundance: .; v_gene: TRBV19; len: 14; j_gene: TRBJ1-5; CDR3nt: TGTGCCAGTAGTGCCCGGACAGTTTATCAGCCCCAGCATTTT; CDR3aa: CASSARTVYQPQHF
d_gene: TRBD1; abundance: .; v_gene: TRBV20-1; len: 11; j_gene: TRBJ2-5; CDR3nt: TGCAGTGCTGGACAGGGAAAGACCCAGTACTTC; CDR3aa: CSAGQGKTQYF
d_gene: .; abundance: .; v_gene: TRBV5-1; len: 15; j_gene: TRBJ2-3; CDR3nt: TGCGCCAGCAGCTTGTGGGAGCCTAGCACAGATACGCAGTATTTT; CDR3aa: CASSLWEPSTDTQYF
d_gene: TRBD1; abundance: .; v_gene: TRBV4-3; len: 14; j_gene: TRBJ1-1; CDR3nt: TGCGCCAGCAGCCGGGACAGGGGAGGGACTGAAGCTTTCTTT; CDR3aa: CASSRDRGGTEAFF
d_gene: .; abundance: .; v_gene: TRBV28; len: 19; j_gene: TRBJ2-1; CDR3nt: TGTGCCAGCAGTTTCCGGGGCCTAACAGGGCCCAGCTCCTACAATGAGCAGTTCTTC; CDR3aa: CASSFRGLTGPSSYNEQFF
d_gene: TRBD1; abundance: .; v_gene: TRBV19; len: 14; j_gene: TRBJ2-4; CDR3nt: TGTGCCAGTAGTTCCGGGACAGGGGGATACATTCAGTACTTC; CDR3aa: CASSSGTGGYIQYF
d_gene: .; abundance: .; v_gene: TRBV19; len: 13; j_gene: TRBJ1-6; CDR3nt: TGTGCCAGTAGTATACCGCAGAATTCACCCCTCCACTTT; CDR3aa: CASSIPQNSPLHF
d_gene: .; abundance: few; v_gene: TRBV3-1/TRBV3-2; len: 12; j_gene: TRBJ2-4; CDR3nt: TGTGCCAGCAGCTTGACTCGTGACATTCAGTACTTC; CDR3aa: CASSLTRDIQYF
d_gene: TRBD2; abundance: .; v_gene: TRBV28; len: 19; j_gene: TRBJ2-1; CDR3nt: TGTGCCAGCAGTCTCCCATTGGGCGGGGGGCCGAGCTCCTACAATGAGCAGTTCTTC; CDR3aa: CASSLPLGGGPSSYNEQFF
d_gene: TRBD2; abundance: .; v_gene: TRBV18; len: 15; j_gene: TRBJ2-1; CDR3nt: TGTGCCAGCTCACCTCTAGCGGGGGGGATCAATGAGCAGTTCTTC; CDR3aa: CASSPLAGGINEQFF
d_gene: TRBD1; abundance: few; v_gene: TRBV24-1; len: 15; j_gene: TRBJ1-1; CDR3nt: TGTGCCACCAGTGTTGCCCGGGACAGGGAGGGTGAAGCTTTCTTT; CDR3aa: CATSVARDREGEAFF
d_gene: TRBD1; abundance: few; v_gene: TRBV9; len: 16; j_gene: TRBJ2-2; CDR3nt: TGTGCCAGCAGCAAACGGGACAGGGAATACACCGGGGAGCTGTTTTTT; CDR3aa: CASSKRDREYTGELFF
d_gene: .; abundance: .; v_gene: TRBV4-3; len: 20; j_gene: TRBJ2-5; CDR3nt: TGCGCCAGCAGCCAGGACCGGGACTTAATCACCGGAGTGCCGAAAGAGACCCAGTACTTC; CDR3aa: CASSQDRDLITGVPKETQYF
d_gene: .; abundance: .; v_gene: TRBV5-1; len: 13; j_gene: TRBJ1-4; CDR3nt: TGCGCCAGCAGCCTACAGGCGAATGAAAAACTGTTTTTT; CDR3aa: CASSLQANEKLFF
d_gene: .; abundance: .; v_gene: TRBV18; len: 14; j_gene: TRBJ2-5; CDR3nt: TGTGCCAGCTCACTCGGCGGGGACCAAGAGACCCAGTACTTC; CDR3aa: CASSLGGDQETQYF
d_gene: .; abundance: .; v_gene: TRBV5-5; len: 14; j_gene: TRBJ2-5; CDR3nt: TGTGCCAGCACCATTTTCGGGGGATCAGAGACCCAGTACTTC; CDR3aa: CASTIFGGSETQYF
d_gene: .; abundance: .; v_gene: TRBV5-6; len: 16; j_gene: TRBJ1-2; CDR3nt: TGTGCCAGCAGCTTGGCCGCCCCTTCGGCCTTTTATGGCTACACCTTC; CDR3aa: CASSLAAPSAFYGYTF
d_gene: .; abundance: .; v_gene: TRBV5-1; len: 15; j_gene: TRBJ1-1; CDR3nt: TGCGCCAGCAGCTTCCGGACAAACCCTGTCACTGAAGCTTTCTTT; CDR3aa: CASSFRTNPVTEAFF
d_gene: .; abundance: .; v_gene: TRBV12-5; len: 21; j_gene: TRBJ1-5; CDR3nt: TGTGCTAGTGGTTTGGTAAAGGATGGGCAGGGTTGGACCTTTAGCAATCAGCCCCAGCATTTT; CDR3aa: CASGLVKDGQGWTFSNQPQHF
d_gene: .; abundance: .; v_gene: TRBV19; len: 15; j_gene: TRBJ1-5; CDR3nt: TGTGCCAGTAGTATCTGGGGAGACTTCAATCAGCCCCAGCATTTT; CDR3aa: CASSIWGDFNQPQHF
d_gene: .; abundance: .; v_gene: TRBV7-2; len: 15; j_gene: TRBJ1-1; CDR3nt: TGTGCCAGCAGCTTAGAGCGGGGGGTGAACACTGAAGCTTTCTTT; CDR3aa: CASSLERGVNTEAFF
d_gene: TRBD2; abundance: .; v_gene: TRBV4-2; len: 15; j_gene: TRBJ2-3; CDR3nt: TGTGCCAGCAGCCAACTAGCGGGGCGCACAGATACGCAGTATTTT; CDR3aa: CASSQLAGRTDTQYF
d_gene: .; abundance: .; v_gene: TRBV6-1; len: 13; j_gene: TRBJ1-1; CDR3nt: TGTGCCAGCAGTGACAGGGCGGACACTGAAGCTTTCTTT; CDR3aa: CASSDRADTEAFF
d_gene: TRBD1; abundance: .; v_gene: TRBV9; len: 16; j_gene: TRBJ2-3; CDR3nt: TGTGCCAGCAGCGTAGGCTCACAGGGGGCAACAGATACGCAGTATTTT; CDR3aa: CASSVGSQGATDTQYF
d_gene: .; abundance: few; v_gene: TRBV7-8; len: 15; j_gene: TRBJ1-1; CDR3nt: TGTGCCAGCAGCTTAATTCTAGGGGGGAACACTGAAGCTTTCTTT; CDR3aa: CASSLILGGNTEAFF